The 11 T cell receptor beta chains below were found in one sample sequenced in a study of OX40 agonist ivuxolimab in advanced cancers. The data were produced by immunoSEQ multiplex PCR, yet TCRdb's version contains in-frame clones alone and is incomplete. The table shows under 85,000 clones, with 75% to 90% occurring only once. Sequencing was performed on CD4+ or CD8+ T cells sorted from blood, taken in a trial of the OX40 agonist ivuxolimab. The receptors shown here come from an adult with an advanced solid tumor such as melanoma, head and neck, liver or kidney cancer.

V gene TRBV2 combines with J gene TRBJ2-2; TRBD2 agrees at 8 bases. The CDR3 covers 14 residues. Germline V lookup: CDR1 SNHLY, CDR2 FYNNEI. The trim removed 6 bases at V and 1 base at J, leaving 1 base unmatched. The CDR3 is CASRRGENTGELFF. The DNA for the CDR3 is TGTGCCAGCAGGCGGGGGGAGAACACCGGGGAGCTGTTTTTT.

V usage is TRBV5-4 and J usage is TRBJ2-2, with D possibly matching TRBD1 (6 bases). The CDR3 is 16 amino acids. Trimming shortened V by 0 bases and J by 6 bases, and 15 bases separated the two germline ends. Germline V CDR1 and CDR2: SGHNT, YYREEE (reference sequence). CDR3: CASSLGVRAGAGELFF. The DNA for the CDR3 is TGTGCCAGCAGCTTGGGAGTCCGAGCAGGGGCCGGGGAGCTGTTTTTT.

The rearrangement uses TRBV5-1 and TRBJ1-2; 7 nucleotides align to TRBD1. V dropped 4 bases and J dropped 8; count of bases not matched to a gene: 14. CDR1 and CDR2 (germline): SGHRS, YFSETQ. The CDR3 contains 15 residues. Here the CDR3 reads CASSPDGQAARGYTF. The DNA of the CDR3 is TGCGCCAGCAGCCCGGACGGACAGGCAGCGAGGGGCTACACCTTC.

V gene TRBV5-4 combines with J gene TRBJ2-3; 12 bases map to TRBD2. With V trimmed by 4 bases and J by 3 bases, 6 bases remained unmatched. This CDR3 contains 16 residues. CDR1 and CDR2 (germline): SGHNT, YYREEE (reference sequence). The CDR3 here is CASSARLAGETDTQYF. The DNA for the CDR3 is TGTGCCAGCAGCGCGAGACTAGCGGGGGAAACAGATACGCAGTATTTT. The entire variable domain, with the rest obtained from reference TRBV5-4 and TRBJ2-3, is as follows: ETGVTQSPTHLIKTRGQQVTLRCSSQSGHNTVSWYQQALGQGPQFIFQYYREEENGRGNFPPRFSGLQFPNYSSELNVNALELDDSALYLCASSARLAGETDTQYFGPGTRLTVL.

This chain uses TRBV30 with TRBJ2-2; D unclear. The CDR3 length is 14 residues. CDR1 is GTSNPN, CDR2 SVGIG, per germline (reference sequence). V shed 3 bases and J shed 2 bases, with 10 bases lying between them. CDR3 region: CAWRDGPNTGELFF. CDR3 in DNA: TGTGCCTGGAGGGACGGGCCCAACACCGGGGAGCTGTTTTTT.

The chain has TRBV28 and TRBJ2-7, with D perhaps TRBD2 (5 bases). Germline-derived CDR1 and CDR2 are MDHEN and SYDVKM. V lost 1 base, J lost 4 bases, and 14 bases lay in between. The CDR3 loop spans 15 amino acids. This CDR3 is CASSLLGGQVYEQYF. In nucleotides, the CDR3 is TGTGCCAGCAGTTTATTAGGCGGGCAGGTATACGAGCAGTACTTC.

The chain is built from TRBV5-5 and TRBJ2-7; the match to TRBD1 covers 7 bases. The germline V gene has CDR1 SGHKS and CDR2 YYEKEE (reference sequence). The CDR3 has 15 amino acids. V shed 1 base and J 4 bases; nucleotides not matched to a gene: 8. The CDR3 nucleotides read TGTGCCAGCAGCTTGTGGGACGACAGGGTTTACGAGCAGTACTTC. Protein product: CASSLWDDRVYEQYF.

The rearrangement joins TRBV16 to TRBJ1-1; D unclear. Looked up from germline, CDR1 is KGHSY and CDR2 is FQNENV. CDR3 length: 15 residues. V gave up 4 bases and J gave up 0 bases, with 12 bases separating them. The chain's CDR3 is CASSPTRGMNTEAFF. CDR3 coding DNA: TGTGCCAGCAGCCCGACTCGGGGTATGAACACTGAAGCTTTCTTT.

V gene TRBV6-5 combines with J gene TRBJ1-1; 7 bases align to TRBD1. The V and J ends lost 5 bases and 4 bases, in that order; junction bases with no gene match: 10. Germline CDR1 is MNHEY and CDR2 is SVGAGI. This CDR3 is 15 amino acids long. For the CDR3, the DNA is TGTGCCAGCAGTCACACAGGGGACTTGGGCACTGAAGCTTTCTTT. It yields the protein CASSHTGDLGTEAFF.

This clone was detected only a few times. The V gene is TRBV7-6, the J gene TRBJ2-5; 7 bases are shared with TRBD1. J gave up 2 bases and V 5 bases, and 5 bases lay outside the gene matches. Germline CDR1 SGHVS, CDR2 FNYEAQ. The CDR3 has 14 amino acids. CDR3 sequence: CASSRGQRQETQYF. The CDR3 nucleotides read TGTGCCAGCAGCCGGGGACAGCGACAAGAGACCCAGTACTTC.

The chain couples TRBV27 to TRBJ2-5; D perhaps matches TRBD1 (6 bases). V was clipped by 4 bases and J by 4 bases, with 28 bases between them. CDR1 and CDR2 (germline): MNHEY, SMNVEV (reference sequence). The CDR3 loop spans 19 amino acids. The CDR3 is CASSSLKGSGVGLGETQYF. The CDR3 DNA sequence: TGTGCCAGCAGTTCCCTAAAAGGCTCAGGGGTGGGGTTGGGAGAGACCCAGTACTTC.